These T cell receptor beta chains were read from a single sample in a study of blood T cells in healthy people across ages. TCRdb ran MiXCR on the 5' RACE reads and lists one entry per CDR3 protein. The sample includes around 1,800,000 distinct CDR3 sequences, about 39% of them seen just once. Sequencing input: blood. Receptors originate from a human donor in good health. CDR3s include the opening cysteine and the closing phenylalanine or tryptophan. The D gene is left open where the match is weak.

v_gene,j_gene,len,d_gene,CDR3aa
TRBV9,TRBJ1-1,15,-,CASSVDGGLNTEAFF
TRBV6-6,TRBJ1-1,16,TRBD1,CASSQQGEVWNTEAFF
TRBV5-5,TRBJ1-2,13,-,CASSGAGTYGYTF
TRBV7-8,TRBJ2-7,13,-,CASSLVVGNEQYF
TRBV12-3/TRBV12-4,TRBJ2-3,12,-,CASSQGGATQYF
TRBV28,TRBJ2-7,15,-,CASSLFTGSSYEQYF
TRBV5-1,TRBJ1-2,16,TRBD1,CASSPGQGISGYGYTF
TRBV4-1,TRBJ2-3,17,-,CASSQVMAVVGTDTQYF
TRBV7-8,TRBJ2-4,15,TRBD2,CASSFSGGARNEQYF
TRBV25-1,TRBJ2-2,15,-,CASSEFGQNTGELFF
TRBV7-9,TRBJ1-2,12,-,CASSFDRSGHTF
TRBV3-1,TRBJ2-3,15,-,CASSYTADSTDTQYF